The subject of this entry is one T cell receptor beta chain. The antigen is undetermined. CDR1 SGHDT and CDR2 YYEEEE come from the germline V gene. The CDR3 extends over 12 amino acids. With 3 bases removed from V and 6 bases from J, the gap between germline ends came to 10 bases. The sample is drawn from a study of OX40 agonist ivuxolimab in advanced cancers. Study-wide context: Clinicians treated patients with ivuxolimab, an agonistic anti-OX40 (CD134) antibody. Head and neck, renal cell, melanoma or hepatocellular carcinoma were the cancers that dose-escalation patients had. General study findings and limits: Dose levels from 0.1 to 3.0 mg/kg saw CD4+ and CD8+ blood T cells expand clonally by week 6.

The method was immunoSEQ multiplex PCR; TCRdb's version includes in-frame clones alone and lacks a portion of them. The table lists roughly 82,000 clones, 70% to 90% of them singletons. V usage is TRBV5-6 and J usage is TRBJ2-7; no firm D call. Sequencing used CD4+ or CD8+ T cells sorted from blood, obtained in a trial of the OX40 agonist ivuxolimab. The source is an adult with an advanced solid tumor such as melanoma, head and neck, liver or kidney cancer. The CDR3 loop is CASSSDISEQYF. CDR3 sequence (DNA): TGTGCCAGCAGCTCCGACATTTCCGAGCAGTACTTC.